This T cell receptor beta chain emerged from a study of identical twins. The authors used template switching to add a universal primer site and gave cDNA unique molecular identifiers. TCRdb re-derived calls from the 5' RACE reads in MiXCR, one entry per CDR3 protein. The sample holds some 600,000 distinct CDR3 sequences, roughly 7.2% seen once. This clonotype has only a few counts. Its target is not known. Study results and limitations: Partly confounded zero-insertion analyses could result from invariant MAIT and iNKT cells. Conclusions came from cross-sectional statistical analysis, not from following the same donors.

The CDR3 is made up of 16 amino acids. With V trimmed by 5 bases and J by 5 bases, 7 bases remained unmatched. These data were also filed under a second study, of yellow fever vaccine responses in identical twins. As that study records: Reportedly, the T cell response mounted by twins to vaccine seemed partly convergent, partly personalized.

The V call is TRBV12-3 or TRBV12-4, the J call TRBJ2-5; TRBD2 aligns across 14 bases. The sequencing input was PBMCs. The clonotype originates from a woman under 30 in good health. The CDR3 bases are TGTGCCAGCAGTCTGGGACTAGCGGGAGAGAGGGAGACCCAGTACTTC. Protein product: CASSLGLAGERETQYF.